Listed below are T cell receptor beta chains from one sample, sequenced in a study of cytomegalovirus exposure and HLA in healthy donors. The table came from immunoSEQ multiplex PCR; TCRdb's copy has only in-frame clones and leaves some out. The data contain roughly 200,000 clones, roughly an eighth of them seen just once; the ten biggest clones take up about 7.8%. The sample consisted of PBMCs. These receptor sequences come from a man aged 50-59 years in good health and CMV-seropositive. The conserved cysteine and the conserved F or W are not part of the CDR3 here. Each record gives: J gene, CDR3 length, V gene, CDR3 protein.

j_gene: TRBJ1-5
len: 13
v_gene: TRBV4-1
CDR3aa: ASSQDRGRLQPQH

j_gene: TRBJ1-5
len: 13
v_gene: TRBV2
CDR3aa: ASRDYQGGNQPQH

j_gene: TRBJ1-5
len: 14
v_gene: TRBV27
CDR3aa: ASSLYAQGGNQPQH

j_gene: TRBJ2-1
len: 12
v_gene: TRBV2
CDR3aa: ASSEVASSNEQF

j_gene: TRBJ2-1
len: 14
v_gene: TRBV19
CDR3aa: ASKKDGLSSYNEQF

j_gene: TRBJ1-6
len: 13
v_gene: TRBV25-1
CDR3aa: ASSDRGQGGSPLH

j_gene: TRBJ2-2
len: 14
v_gene: TRBV7-2
CDR3aa: ASSSPLGLYTGELF

j_gene: TRBJ1-5
len: 11
v_gene: TRBV5-1
CDR3aa: ASSLSTNQPQH

j_gene: TRBJ1-1
len: 12
v_gene: TRBV5-4
CDR3aa: ASSADSVDTEAF

j_gene: TRBJ1-2
len: 12
v_gene: TRBV2
CDR3aa: ASSTDRSGGWYT

j_gene: TRBJ1-5
len: 11
v_gene: TRBV11-2
CDR3aa: ASSLALNQPQH

j_gene: TRBJ2-3
len: 13
v_gene: TRBV4-3
CDR3aa: ASRLQGAGTDTQY

j_gene: TRBJ1-1
len: 13
v_gene: TRBV30
CDR3aa: AWSVLGPGNTEAF

j_gene: TRBJ1-2
len: 11
v_gene: TRBV27
CDR3aa: ASSPRERYGYT

j_gene: TRBJ1-6
len: 12
v_gene: TRBV6-5
CDR3aa: ASRPDIRGSPLH

j_gene: TRBJ1-6
len: 13
v_gene: TRBV2
CDR3aa: ASSSRGIDNSPLH

j_gene: TRBJ2-7
len: 11
v_gene: TRBV5-8
CDR3aa: ASRSGQAYEQY

j_gene: TRBJ2-6
len: 15
v_gene: TRBV5-4
CDR3aa: ASSLGRGESGANVLT

j_gene: TRBJ1-4
len: 12
v_gene: TRBV11-3
CDR3aa: ASSLAQGNEKLF

j_gene: TRBJ1-5
len: 15
v_gene: TRBV19
CDR3aa: ASTSTGGRYSNQPQH

j_gene: TRBJ2-1
len: 13
v_gene: TRBV4-3
CDR3aa: ASSQEVRPRNEQF

j_gene: TRBJ2-3
len: 13
v_gene: TRBV27
CDR3aa: ASSLTPVPPDTQY

j_gene: TRBJ1-2
len: 12
v_gene: TRBV4-3
CDR3aa: ASSQTGTGTGYT

j_gene: TRBJ1-1
len: 10
v_gene: TRBV10-3
CDR3aa: AISVDRVEAF

j_gene: TRBJ2-3
len: 18
v_gene: TRBV2
CDR3aa: ASSVLPTSGGGGGTDTQY

j_gene: TRBJ2-5
len: 12
v_gene: TRBV5-1
CDR3aa: ASRPGTGRETQY

j_gene: TRBJ2-1
len: 13
v_gene: TRBV29-1
CDR3aa: SVGPGLAGTYEQF

j_gene: TRBJ1-3
len: 14
v_gene: TRBV14
CDR3aa: ASSQWIQGARNTIY

j_gene: TRBJ1-3
len: 11
v_gene: TRBV7-2
CDR3aa: ASSPRSGNTIY